Shown below are 5 T cell receptor beta chains from a single sample sequenced in a study of T cell responses to AZD1222 COVID-19 vaccine. The assay was immunoSEQ multiplex PCR, and TCRdb's table has in-frame clones only and misses some. The table records 150,000 or so clones, approximately 94% of them present only once. The starting material was peripheral blood, obtained on day 0 of AZD1222 vaccination. Every receptor here comes from an adult in good health.

The J gene is TRBJ1-1, the V gene TRBV7-2, with 8 bases matching TRBD1. The trim removed 6 bases at V and 1 base at J, leaving 4 bases unmatched. The length of the CDR3 is 14 residues. Germline CDR1 reads SGHTA; CDR2 reads FQGNSA. This CDR3 is CASSRQGSNTEAFF. The CDR3 nucleotides are TGTGCCAGCAGTCGACAGGGGTCGAACACTGAAGCTTTCTTT. The full variable domain, its missing parts supplied by reference TRBV7-2 and TRBJ1-1, is GAGVSQSPSNKVTEKGKDVELRCDPISGHTALYWYRQSLGQGLEFLIYFQGNSAPDKSGLPSDRFSAERTGGSVSTLTIQRTQQEDSAVYLCASSRQGSNTEAFFGQGTRLTVV.

J is TRBJ1-1 and V is TRBV9; D unresolved. V lost 0 bases and J 1 base, leaving 13 bases between the germline ends. This CDR3 has 16 amino acids. The germline CDR1 and CDR2 sequences are SGDLS and YYNGEE. CDR3 in DNA: TGTGCCAGCAGCGTAGGTTTGAGTGCAGCGAACACTGAAGCTTTCTTT. Protein sequence: CASSVGLSAANTEAFF. Drawing the rest from reference TRBV9 and TRBJ1-1, the complete variable domain is DSGVTQTPKHLITATGQRVTLRCSPRSGDLSVYWYQQSLDQGLQFLIQYYNGEERAKGNILERFSAQQFPDLHSELNLSSLELGDSALYFCASSVGLSAANTEAFFGQGTRLTVV.

This chain uses TRBV12-3 or TRBV12-4 with TRBJ2-1; D call uncertain. V lost 6 bases and J lost 4, with 10 bases in between. The CDR3 covers 13 residues. The CDR3 region is CASRPGGYNEQFF. The DNA of the CDR3 is TGTGCCAGCAGGCCGGGTGGGTACAATGAGCAGTTCTTC.

The V gene is TRBV7-9, the J gene TRBJ1-1; D might be TRBD1 (6 bases). This CDR3 contains 15 residues. In germline, CDR1 is SEHNR, CDR2 FQNEAQ (reference sequence). Deletions cut 5 bases from V and 4 bases from J, with 17 bases between. The CDR3 here is CASSPTQGQRTEAFF. The CDR3 DNA is TGTGCCAGCAGCCCGACACAGGGCCAACGCACTGAAGCTTTCTTT.

This chain uses TRBV5-1 with TRBJ2-6; D is ambiguous. V was cut by 0 bases and J by 0 bases, with 1 base left in between. Germline V gene lookup returns CDR1 SGHRS and CDR2 YFSETQ. The CDR3 contains 14 residues. The CDR3 DNA sequence: TGCGCCAGCAGCTTGGTCTCTGGGGCCAACGTCCTGACTTTC. Protein sequence: CASSLVSGANVLTF.